This T cell receptor (beta chain) was identified during a study of T cell responses to AZD1222 COVID-19 vaccine. Findings and caveats of the study: The number of AZD1222 recipients seropositive at baseline was only 6 or 7. Unmutated regions of variants are reportedly targeted by nearly half of spike-specific TCRs. The sample set comprised mostly white British donors with more females, and clonal diversity was possibly underestimated.

Sequencing used immunoSEQ multiplex PCR; TCRdb keeps in-frame clones, though not all of them. The table lists around 160,000 clones, 90% to 95% of them singletons, with around 1% in the top ten. In the case of this clone: No antigen is known for it.

Trimming stripped 3 bases from V and 3 bases from J, with 6 bases between. Germline values: CDR1 LNHDA, CDR2 SQIVND (reference sequence). The CDR3 length is 13 residues. The rearrangement links TRBV19 to TRBJ2-1; unclear D gene. The sequence was obtained from an adult who received the AZD1222 COVID-19 vaccine. The material sequenced was peripheral blood, taken 28 days after the second AZD1222 dose. The CDR3 DNA reads as TGTGCCAGTAGTATTGATAGCTACAATGAGCAGTTCTTC. This gives the protein CASSIDSYNEQFF.